The 18 T cell receptor beta chains reported below all come from one sample, sequenced in a study of identical twins. Each CDR3 protein gets one entry after TCRdb re-called the 5' RACE reads with MiXCR. Seen here are hundreds of thousands of distinct CDR3 sequences, 8% to 9.5% observed once, and the top ten hold 7% to 8.5%. The sample was also reused in another study, on yellow fever vaccine responses in identical twins.

The sequenced sample consisted of CD8+ T cells sorted from blood. The receptor source for this set is a woman between 18 and 29 years old in good health.

This clonotype was recorded many times. J is TRBJ2-1 and V is TRBV3-1; TRBD2 aligns across 10 bases. This CDR3 contains 18 residues. The junction had 9 bases not matched to a gene; V was cut back by 2 bases and J by 2 bases. Germline V gene data show CDR1 as LGHDT and CDR2 as YNNKEL (reference sequence). CDR3 bases: TGTGCCAGCAGCCAAACTTTCAGCGGGAGGGTAGCCTACAATGAGCAGTTCTTC. As protein: CASSQTFSGRVAYNEQFF.

This chain uses TRBV4-1 with TRBJ2-7; no definite D call. V was trimmed by 4 bases and J by 5 bases, leaving 15 bases between them. CDR3 length equals 14 residues. Germline V gives CDR1 MGHRA, CDR2 YSYEKL. Here the CDR3 DNA reads TGCGCCAGCAGCCCCCGGGTGGCCGGCGACGAGCAGTACTTC. This encodes CASSPRVAGDEQYF.

The chain carries TRBV5-5 and TRBJ2-1, with 9 nucleotides matching TRBD2. V lost 5 bases, J lost 8 bases, and 11 bases stayed unmatched. Germline V lookup: CDR1 SGHKS, CDR2 YYEKEE (reference sequence). The CDR3 totals 15 residues. CDR3 sequence: CASSPRAGGPDEQFF. The DNA for the CDR3 is TGTGCCAGCAGTCCGAGGGCGGGGGGGCCCGATGAGCAGTTCTTC.

This clonotype has more than one count but fewer than ten. The V call is TRBV11-2, the J call TRBJ2-7, with 7 positions matching TRBD1. CDR1 and CDR2 from the germline V gene are SGHAT and FQNNGV. The CDR3 length is 15 residues. V gave up 1 base and J gave up 0 bases; unmatched junction bases: 3. CDR3 amino acids: CASSLGTGRSYEQYF. The CDR3 DNA sequence: TGTGCCAGCAGCTTAGGGACAGGACGCTCCTACGAGCAGTACTTC.

This clonotype was seen at least ten times. The chain is built from TRBV4-1 and TRBJ1-1, with D tentatively TRBD1 (6 bases). Germline assignment: CDR1 MGHRA and CDR2 YSYEKL. The V gene lost 5 bases and the J gene lost 0 bases, with 10 bases spanning the gap. This CDR3 spans 14 amino acids. The CDR3 is CASSEGQLNTEAFF. DNA of the CDR3: TGCGCCAGCAGCGAGGGACAATTGAACACTGAAGCTTTCTTT.

The chain links TRBV15 to TRBJ2-3; 12 bases are a match to TRBD2. The V gene's germline CDR1 is LNHNV and CDR2 YYDKDF (reference sequence). The CDR3 covers 16 residues. V trimming: 3 bases; J trimming: 5 bases; junction bases outside the gene matches: 6. The CDR3 loop is CATSRETSGGRDTQYF. The CDR3 region has the DNA TGTGCCACCAGCAGGGAGACTAGCGGGGGTAGAGATACGCAGTATTTT.

There are many counts of this clonotype. The V call is TRBV7-9, the J call TRBJ1-1, with 8 bases aligning to TRBD1. J was trimmed by 0 bases and V by 8 bases; bases with no gene match: 5. This CDR3 has 14 residues. Germline loops: CDR1 SEHNR, CDR2 FQNEAQ (reference sequence). The CDR3 reads CASSGTGMNTEAFF. The CDR3 bases are TGTGCCAGCTCCGGGACAGGAATGAACACTGAAGCTTTCTTT.

Concerning this clonotype: A read error may explain this, as a much larger clone is one base away. This chain links TRBV20-1 with TRBJ1-1; maybe TRBD1 (5 bases). There are 16 residues in the CDR3. CDR1 DFQATT and CDR2 SNEGSKA come from the germline V gene (reference sequence). Here the CDR3 reads CSARVDSGALNTEALF. CDR3 nucleotides: TGCAGTGCTAGAGTCGACAGCGGGGCTTTGAACACTGAAGCTCTCTTT.

The J gene is TRBJ2-5, the V gene TRBV13, with a tentative D call TRBD2 (5 bases). Trimming pared 5 bases from V and 4 bases from J, leaving 14 bases between. This CDR3 has 14 residues. Germline assignment: CDR1 PRHDT and CDR2 FYEKMQ (reference sequence). The CDR3 protein is CASSTWTGIETQYF. The CDR3 coding sequence is TGTGCCAGCAGCACCTGGACTGGAATAGAGACCCAGTACTTC.

There are a few counts of this clonotype. This chain links TRBV28 with TRBJ2-3; possibly TRBD1 for D (6 bases). The CDR3 sequence is 12 residues long. CDR1 MDHEN and CDR2 SYDVKM come from the germline V gene. V was shortened by 7 bases and J by 5 bases, with 10 bases between the two germline ends. The CDR3 loop is CASTKGGDTQYF. The CDR3, as DNA: TGTGCCAGCACCAAAGGGGGAGATACGCAGTATTTT.

The chain combines TRBV4-3 with TRBJ2-7; D ambiguous. CDR1 and CDR2 (germline): LGHNA, YSLEER. This CDR3 has 14 residues. Trimming cost V 1 base and J 0 bases, with 7 bases left between them. This CDR3 is CASSQGQASYEQYF. As DNA, the CDR3 is TGCGCCAGCAGCCAAGGGCAGGCCTCCTACGAGCAGTACTTC.

This chain uses TRBV20-1 with TRBJ2-7, with D unclear. V was clipped by 0 bases and J by 0 bases, with 9 bases between them. This CDR3 region has 14 residues. The germline V gene encodes CDR1 DFQATT and CDR2 SNEGSKA (reference sequence). The CDR3 region has the DNA TGCAGTGCTAGAGACGTCTCCCCCTCCTACGAGCAGTACTTC. Amino acid sequence: CSARDVSPSYEQYF.

A few counts support this clonotype. The genes are TRBV4-3 and TRBJ2-4, with TRBD2 matching 9 bases. Trimming removed 3 bases from V and 5 bases from J; junction bases left unmatched: 14. From germline, CDR1 is LGHNA and CDR2 YSLEER. The CDR3 has 18 amino acids. The CDR3 DNA follows: TGCGCCAGCAGCCAGCAGACAGGGATAGCGGGAGAGGAAAACATTCAGTACTTC. Residues: CASSQQTGIAGEENIQYF.

The chain is built from TRBV5-6 and TRBJ2-3, with a tentative D call TRBD1 (5 bases). Deletions cut 4 bases from V and 4 bases from J, with 19 bases between. Looked up from germline, CDR1 is SGHDT and CDR2 is YYEEEE. The CDR3 sequence is 16 residues long. CDR3 DNA sequence: TGTGCCAGCAGCCAGGTCAGGGCCAGGTCCCCAGATACGCAGTATTTT. Its protein is CASSQVRARSPDTQYF.

This clonotype was counted between two and nine times. This chain uses TRBV7-9 with TRBJ1-2; D uncertain. The CDR3 spans 15 residues. V lost 1 base and J 5 bases, leaving 14 bases between the germline ends. Germline V gives CDR1 SEHNR, CDR2 FQNEAQ (reference sequence). The CDR3 protein is CASSLGHPGSYGYTF. DNA for the CDR3: TGTGCCAGCAGCTTAGGCCATCCAGGAAGTTATGGCTACACCTTC.

For this clonotype: A much bigger clone sits one base away, suggesting this may be a read error. The V and J genes are TRBV20-1 and TRBJ2-1; no clear D. Germline CDR1 reads DFQATT; CDR2 reads SNEGSKA (reference sequence). This CDR3 comprises 14 residues. V was trimmed by 0 bases and J by 6 bases, leaving 12 bases between them. CDR3 nucleotides: TGCAGTGCTAGAGATACGAAGGCATGCAATGAGCAGTTCTTC. Amino acids: CSARDTKACNEQFF.

There are a few counts of this clonotype. The chain's CDR3 is CASSLKLRYEQYF. The CDR3 coding sequence is TGCGCCAGCAGCCTCAAACTGCGATACGAGCAGTACTTC. The V call is TRBV5-1, the J call TRBJ2-7; unclear D gene. Germline CDR1 reads SGHRS; CDR2 reads YFSETQ. V lost 4 bases and J 4 bases, leaving 12 bases between the germline ends. The CDR3 consists of 13 residues.

CDR3 residues: CASSLFASGGASYNEQFF. The CDR3 DNA is TGTGCCAGCAGCTTATTTGCTAGCGGGGGGGCTTCCTACAATGAGCAGTTCTTC. The chain combines TRBV7-3 with TRBJ2-1; 12 bases are shared with TRBD2. Germline assignment: CDR1 SGHTA and CDR2 FQGTGA. V dropped 2 bases and J dropped 1; count of bases not matched to a gene: 6. The CDR3 loop spans 18 amino acids.